The 15 T cell receptor beta chains given below trace back to one sample, sequenced in a study of T cells in Graves' hyperthyroidism and ophthalmopathy. RNA transcripts provided the source from which TCR beta CDR3 regions were amplified. The HTBI set primed first-round TCR CDR3 RT-PCR. TCRdb used MiXCR to reprocess the multiplex PCR reads, holding one entry per CDR3 protein. The table records about 570,000 distinct CDR3 sequences, approximately 44% of them present only once. Sequences were obtained from peripheral blood or thyroid tissue (not recorded which). The origin of the receptors is an adult woman with Graves' disease, either hyperthyroidism or ophthalmopathy (not recorded which).

This clonotype was detected ten times or more. CDR3 sequence: CASSRDRVGKLFF. Here the CDR3 DNA reads TGCGCCAGCAGCCGCGACAGGGTTGGAAAACTGTTTTTT. The genes are TRBV10-1 and TRBJ1-4, with TRBD1 identical over 7 bases. V lost 6 bases and J lost 10; bases outside the gene matches: 8. The CDR3 contains 13 residues. The germline V gene has CDR1 WNHNN and CDR2 SYGVQD (reference sequence).

The gene calls are TRBV2 and TRBJ1-2; 7 nucleotides line up with TRBD1. The J segment lost 7 bases and the V segment lost 6 bases, leaving 11 bases of the junction unmatched. Germline CDR1 SNHLY, CDR2 FYNNEI. The CDR3 is 14 amino acids. CDR3 nucleotide sequence: TGTGCCAGCAGGGGGACAGCCCTCTTAGGTGGCTACACCTTC. Protein: CASRGTALLGGYTF. The full variable domain, with the rest looked up from reference TRBV2 and TRBJ1-2, is EPEVTQTPSHQVTQMGQEVILRCVPISNHLYFYWYRQILGQKVEFLVSFYNNEISEKSEIFDDQFSVERPDGSNFTLKIRSTKLEDSAMYFCASRGTALLGGYTFGSGTRLTVV.

This chain connects TRBV29-1 to TRBJ2-1; 11 nucleotides align to TRBD2. CDR3 size: 15 residues. Germline lookup yields CDR1 SQVTM and CDR2 ANQGSEA. V shed 1 base and J 4 bases; nucleotides not matched to a gene: 3. The CDR3 DNA reads as TGCAGCGTTGAAGGCGGGACTAGCGGTTACAATGAGCAGTTCTTC. Its translation is CSVEGGTSGYNEQFF.

The gene calls are TRBV2 and TRBJ2-3; D unclear. The CDR3 covers 14 residues. Trimming pared 6 bases from V and 6 bases from J, leaving 16 bases between. The germline V gene encodes CDR1 SNHLY and CDR2 FYNNEI. The CDR3 DNA reads TGTGCCAGCAGGCAGTATGTGTTAGTCGATACGCAGTATTTT. Its translation: CASRQYVLVDTQYF. Based on the CDR3 plus reference TRBV2 and TRBJ2-3, the full variable domain is EPEVTQTPSHQVTQMGQEVILRCVPISNHLYFYWYRQILGQKVEFLVSFYNNEISEKSEIFDDQFSVERPDGSNFTLKIRSTKLEDSAMYFCASRQYVLVDTQYFGPGTRLTVL.

With regard to this clonotype: Mismatch with germline at one junction end may stem from a read error. The rearrangement joins TRBV20-1 to TRBJ1-5; D unclear. Germline CDR1 DFQATT, CDR2 SNEGSKA (reference sequence). This CDR3 region has 12 residues. The CDR3 sequence: CSARRANQPHHF. The CDR3 region has the DNA TGCAGTGCTAGGCGGGCAAATCAGCCCCACCATTTT.

This clonotype was observed at least ten times. The chain joins TRBV7-9 to TRBJ2-7; 9 bases fit TRBD1. Germline CDR1 and CDR2: SEHNR and FQNEAQ (reference sequence). After removal of 5 bases from V and 2 bases from J, the junction contained 7 bases not matched to a gene. The CDR3 sequence is 15 residues long. The CDR3 spells CASSPGTGFTYEQYF. The CDR3 bases are TGTGCCAGCAGCCCCGGGACAGGGTTTACCTACGAGCAGTACTTC.

This clonotype was found a few times. This chain uses TRBV20-1 with TRBJ1-5, with D possibly matching TRBD1 (5 bases). CDR1 and CDR2 from the germline V gene are DFQATT and SNEGSKA (reference sequence). V gave up 0 bases and J gave up 11 bases, with 11 bases separating them. The CDR3 covers 12 residues. The CDR3 bases are TGCAGTGCTAGAGATCTTGGGGGGACCCAGCATTTT. Translated, it gives CSARDLGGTQHF.

The rearrangement joins TRBV10-3 to TRBJ2-1, with 10 nucleotides matching TRBD2. Trimming at V came to 2 bases and at J to 4 bases, leaving 5 bases not matched to a gene. This CDR3 is built from 16 residues. Looked up from germline, CDR1 is ENHRY and CDR2 is SYGVKD. CDR3 DNA sequence: TGTGCCATCAGTGAGATAGCGGGAGGCACTTACAATGAGCAGTTCTTC. The encoded protein is CAISEIAGGTYNEQFF.

This clonotype was observed at least ten times. The rearrangement joins TRBV20-1 to TRBJ1-2; no reliable D call. The germline V and J ends were trimmed by 2 bases and 4 bases, with 5 bases remaining between them. Germline-derived CDR1 and CDR2 are DFQATT and SNEGSKA (reference sequence). This CDR3 region has 11 residues. Written as DNA, the CDR3 is TGCAGTGCTAGACCTTCCTATGGCTACACCTTC. Its protein is CSARPSYGYTF.

The V call is TRBV28, the J call TRBJ2-7, with TRBD1 matching over 10 bases. Germline values: CDR1 MDHEN, CDR2 SYDVKM. CDR3 size: 17 residues. Trimming took 5 bases from V and 9 from J; bases not matched to a gene: 19. The CDR3: CASSTDRGTWDRGVQYF. The CDR3 coding sequence is TGTGCCAGCAGTACGGACAGGGGGACTTGGGACAGGGGTGTGCAGTACTTC.

This clonotype appeared many times. V is TRBV11-2 and J is TRBJ1-1; 8 bases are shared with TRBD1. V lost 6 bases and J lost 0; bases outside the gene matches: 0. This CDR3 is built from 13 residues. Germline assignment: CDR1 SGHAT and CDR2 FQNNGV. DNA of the CDR3: TGTGCCAGCAGACAGGGGGTGAACACTGAAGCTTTCTTT. Protein product: CASRQGVNTEAFF.

This clonotype came up many times. The chain uses TRBV19 and TRBJ1-2, with 7 bases fitting TRBD1. J gave up 5 bases and V 2 bases, and 5 bases lay outside the gene matches. CDR3 size: 14 residues. Germline-derived CDR1 and CDR2 are LNHDA and SQIVND (reference sequence). The CDR3 DNA follows: TGTGCCAGTAGTATACAACGGACAGGTTATGGCTACACCTTC. Its translation: CASSIQRTGYGYTF.

In its sample, this clonotype was seen many times. The chain carries TRBV6-6 and TRBJ1-4; D not certain. Germline V gene data show CDR1 as MNHNY and CDR2 as SVGAGI (reference sequence). With 3 bases removed from V and 7 bases from J, the gap between germline ends came to 9 bases. There are 13 residues in the CDR3. The CDR3 is CASSYEAGEKLFF. CDR3 coding DNA: TGTGCCAGCAGTTATGAGGCTGGTGAAAAACTGTTTTTT.

V and J are TRBV12-3 or TRBV12-4 and TRBJ1-4; D may be TRBD1 (5 bases). The CDR3 loop spans 17 amino acids. V lost 7 bases to trimming and J lost 3 bases, with 21 bases between them. The CDR3 region has the DNA TGTGCCAGCACACGGGGGTTGAACACTGAAGCTAATGAAAAACTGTTTTTT. Its translation is CASTRGLNTEANEKLFF.

A few counts support this clonotype. The chain carries TRBV29-1 and TRBJ2-5; 7 bases line up with TRBD2. The V segment lost 6 bases and the J segment 3 bases; nucleotides outside the gene matches: 4. Germline V lookup: CDR1 SQVTM, CDR2 ANQGSEA. This CDR3 spans 12 amino acids. The CDR3 DNA follows: TGCAGCGTAGGGGCGGGGGAAGAGACCCAGTACTTC. Translation gives CSVGAGEETQYF.